Below are 9 T cell receptor beta chains sequenced from a single sample in a study of T cell responses to AZD1222 COVID-19 vaccine. Measured with immunoSEQ multiplex PCR; TCRdb has only the in-frame clones, and not every one. The sample consists of over 90,000 clones, 90% to 95% of them appearing once. Sequencing was performed on peripheral blood, taken on day 0 of AZD1222 vaccination. The source is an adult in good health.

This clone was counted a single time. The chain couples TRBV7-7 to TRBJ2-2; D possibly corresponds to TRBD2 (7 bases). Between the trimmed V and J ends, which lost 4 bases and 2 bases, there was a span of 14 bases. The CDR3 is 16 amino acids. Looked up from germline, CDR1 is SSHAT and CDR2 is FNYEAQ (reference sequence). CDR3 amino acids: CASSSASGGNTGELFF. The CDR3 region has the DNA TGTGCCAGCAGCTCGGCCTCGGGGGGCAACACCGGGGAGCTGTTTTTT.

This chain joins TRBV28 and TRBJ2-7; a possible D gene is TRBD1 (6 bases). The V end lost 1 base, the J end lost 4 bases, and 17 bases lay between the germline ends. CDR1 is MDHEN, CDR2 SYDVKM, per germline. The CDR3 is 16 residues long. CDR3: CASSLFGRGRGYEQYF. The CDR3 coding sequence is TGTGCCAGCAGTTTATTCGGCAGGGGTCGTGGGTACGAGCAGTACTTC.

The chain couples TRBV10-3 to TRBJ2-1; possibly TRBD2 for D (5 bases). The CDR3 runs 15 residues. V lost 4 bases and J lost 4, with 14 bases in between. Germline assignment: CDR1 ENHRY and CDR2 SYGVKD. The CDR3 sequence is CAISGSGERYNEQFF. CDR3 in DNA: TGTGCCATCAGTGGGTCTGGGGAGCGGTACAATGAGCAGTTCTTC.

The CDR3: CASSPGVGNQPQHF. The CDR3 nucleotides are TGTGCCAGCAGCCCAGGGGTGGGCAATCAGCCCCAGCATTTT. The chain uses TRBV7-2 and TRBJ1-5; D may be TRBD1 (6 bases). V lost 5 bases and J lost 2, with 10 bases in between. This CDR3 spans 14 amino acids. CDR1 is SGHTA, CDR2 FQGNSA, per germline.

The rearrangement uses TRBV11-2 and TRBJ2-5; D is undetermined. The germline CDR1 and CDR2 sequences are SGHAT and FQNNGV. V was cut by 1 base and J by 8 bases, with 14 bases left in between. There are 14 residues in the CDR3. In DNA form, the CDR3 reads TGTGCCAGCAGCTTAGGTGGGCCCCCAGAAACCCAGTACTTC. It encodes CASSLGGPPETQYF. Full variable domain (remainder filled in from reference TRBV11-2 and TRBJ2-5): EAGVAQSPRYKIIEKRQSVAFWCNPISGHATLYWYQQILGQGPKLLIQFQNNGVVDDSQLPKDRFSAERLKGVDSTLKIQPAKLEDSAVYLCASSLGGPPETQYFGPGTRLLVL.

The chain combines TRBV7-8 with TRBJ2-5; TRBD2 agrees at 7 bases. The CDR3 sequence is 13 residues long. Losses at the gene ends were 5 bases for V and 7 bases for J; bases not matched to a gene: 7. The V gene's germline CDR1 is SGHVS and CDR2 FQNEAQ. The CDR3 sequence: CASSAGSGRTQYF. CDR3 nucleotide sequence: TGTGCCAGCAGCGCGGGTAGCGGGCGGACCCAGTACTTC.

This clone has just one count. The chain links TRBV5-1 to TRBJ1-1; D gene uncertain. The CDR3 has 16 residues. V was shortened by 0 bases and J by 0 bases, with 12 bases between the two germline ends. Germline V CDR1 and CDR2: SGHRS, YFSETQ. CDR3 protein: CASSLVGTAMNTEAFF. The CDR3 coding sequence is TGCGCCAGCAGCTTGGTGGGTACCGCTATGAACACTGAAGCTTTCTTT.

The chain has TRBV29-1 and TRBJ2-1, with D maybe TRBD1 (5 bases). Germline CDR1 and CDR2: SQVTM and ANQGSEA. The CDR3 is made up of 11 amino acids. The ends were cut back, 8 bases at V and 9 bases at J, with 14 bases in the middle. CDR3 nucleotide sequence: TGCAGCTCGACGCAGGGTCGTGAGCAGTTCTTC. As protein: CSSTQGREQFF.

This clone was observed once. The V and J genes are TRBV20-1 and TRBJ1-2, with D unclear. The germline CDR1 and CDR2 sequences are DFQATT and SNEGSKA (reference sequence). This CDR3 has 12 residues. V dropped 5 bases and J dropped 2 bases, with 9 bases sitting between them. The CDR3 sequence: CSARDKNYGYTF. The DNA of the CDR3 is TGCAGTGCTCGTGACAAGAACTATGGCTACACCTTC.